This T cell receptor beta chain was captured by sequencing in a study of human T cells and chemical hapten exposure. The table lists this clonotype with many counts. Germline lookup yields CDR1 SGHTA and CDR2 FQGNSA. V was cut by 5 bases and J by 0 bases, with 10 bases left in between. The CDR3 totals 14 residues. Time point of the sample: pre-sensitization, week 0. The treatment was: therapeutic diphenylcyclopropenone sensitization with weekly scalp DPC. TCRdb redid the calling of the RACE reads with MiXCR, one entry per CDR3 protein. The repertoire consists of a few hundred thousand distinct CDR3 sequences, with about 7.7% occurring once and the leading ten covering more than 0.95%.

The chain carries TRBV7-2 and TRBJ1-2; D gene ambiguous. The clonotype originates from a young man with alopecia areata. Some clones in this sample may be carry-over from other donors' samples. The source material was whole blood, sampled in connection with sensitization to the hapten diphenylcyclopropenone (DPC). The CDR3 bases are TGTGCCAGCAGCCCTATCGCAACTAACTATGGCTACACCTTC. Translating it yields CASSPIATNYGYTF.